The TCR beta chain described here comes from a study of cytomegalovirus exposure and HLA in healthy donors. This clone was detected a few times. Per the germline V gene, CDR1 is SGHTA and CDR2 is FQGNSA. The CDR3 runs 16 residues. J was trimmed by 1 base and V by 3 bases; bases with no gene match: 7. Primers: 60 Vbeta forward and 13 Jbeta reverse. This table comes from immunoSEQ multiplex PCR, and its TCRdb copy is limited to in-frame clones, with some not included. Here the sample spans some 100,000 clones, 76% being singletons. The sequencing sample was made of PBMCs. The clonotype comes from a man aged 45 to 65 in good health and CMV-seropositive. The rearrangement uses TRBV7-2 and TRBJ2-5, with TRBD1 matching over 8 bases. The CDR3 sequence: CASSFRWDRTQETQYF. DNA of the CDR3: TGTGCCAGCAGCTTTCGTTGGGACAGGACCCAAGAGACCCAGTACTTC.